This T cell receptor beta chain was observed in a study of T cells after yellow fever vaccination. Study results and caveats: Compared with primary, the secondary response was weaker and peaked at day 5, not 15.

This clonotype was detected many times. As yet, its antigen is unknown. Generation of TCR cDNA used 5'RACE template switching (which added a universal primer site and UMIs). TCRdb analysed the 5' RACE reads with MiXCR anew, one entry per CDR3 protein. This sample has roughly 65,000 distinct CDR3 sequences, with 5.9% found just once. Germline CDR1 reads LGHNA; CDR2 reads YSLEER. The V end lost 0 bases, the J end lost 7 bases, and 22 bases lay between the germline ends. The CDR3 is 19 residues long. The chain couples TRBV4-3 to TRBJ1-6; D is unclear. The sequenced sample was CD4+ T cells sorted from PBMCs, obtained approximately 16 days after the first yellow fever vaccination. The receptor was derived from a man aged 18 to 30 who received the YFV17D yellow fever vaccine. CDR3 in amino acids: CASSQDLISTAKGNSPLHF. As DNA, the CDR3 is TGCGCCAGCAGCCAAGATTTGATTTCAACAGCAAAAGGGAATTCACCCCTCCACTTT.